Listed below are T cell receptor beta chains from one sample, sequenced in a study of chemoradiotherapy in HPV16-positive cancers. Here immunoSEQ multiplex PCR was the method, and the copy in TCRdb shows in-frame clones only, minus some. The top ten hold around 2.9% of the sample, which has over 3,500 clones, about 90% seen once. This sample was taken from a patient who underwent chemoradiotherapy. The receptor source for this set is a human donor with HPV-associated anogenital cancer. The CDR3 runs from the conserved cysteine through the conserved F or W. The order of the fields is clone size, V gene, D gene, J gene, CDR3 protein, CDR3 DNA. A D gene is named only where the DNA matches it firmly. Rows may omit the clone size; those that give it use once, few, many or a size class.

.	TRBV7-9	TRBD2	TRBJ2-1	CASSIGLAGEKDYNEQFF	TGTGCCAGCAGCATAGGACTAGCGGGAGAGAAGGACTACAATGAGCAGTTCTTC
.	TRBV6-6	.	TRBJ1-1	CVSSYSDTEAFF	TGTGTCAGCAGTTACTCGGACACTGAAGCTTTCTTT
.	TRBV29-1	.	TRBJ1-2	CSTTVNYGYTF	TGCAGCACGACAGTTAACTATGGCTACACCTTC
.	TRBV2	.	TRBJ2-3	CASSAGHTDTQYF	TGTGCCAGCAGTGCGGGGCACACAGATACGCAGTATTTT
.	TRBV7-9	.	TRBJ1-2	CASSLAVSNYGYTF	TGTGCCAGCAGCTTAGCGGTCAGTAACTATGGCTACACCTTC
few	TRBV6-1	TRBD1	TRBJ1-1	CASRERQGEAFF	TGTGCCAGCAGAGAGAGACAGGGTGAAGCTTTCTTT
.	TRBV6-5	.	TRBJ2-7	CASAGLPYEQYF	TGTGCCAGCGCGGGATTACCTTACGAGCAGTACTTC
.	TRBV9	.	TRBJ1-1	CASSVGWENTEAFF	TGTGCCAGCAGCGTAGGCTGGGAGAACACTGAAGCTTTCTTT
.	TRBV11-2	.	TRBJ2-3	CASSPDFGTDTQYF	TGTGCCAGCAGCCCCGATTTCGGGACAGATACGCAGTATTTT
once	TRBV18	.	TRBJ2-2	CASSPPFEVVGELFF	TGTGCCAGCTCACCACCATTTGAGGTCGTCGGGGAGCTGTTTTTT
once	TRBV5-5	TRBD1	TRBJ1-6	CASSLADRDGDSPLHF	TGTGCCAGCAGCTTAGCCGACAGGGACGGTGATTCACCCCTCCACTTT
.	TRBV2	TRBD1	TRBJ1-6	CASSPTGKGSPLHF	TGTGCCAGCAGTCCGACAGGGAAGGGGTCACCCCTCCACTTT
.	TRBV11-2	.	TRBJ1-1	CASSPTDNRGAFF	TGTGCCAGCAGCCCGACAGACAACCGGGGAGCTTTCTTT
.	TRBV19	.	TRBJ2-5	CASSIVPGVGETQYF	TGTGCCAGTAGTATAGTTCCGGGGGTCGGAGAGACCCAGTACTTC
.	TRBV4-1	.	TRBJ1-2	CASSQVGTGRYGYTF	TGCGCCAGCAGCCAAGTAGGCACGGGCCGGTATGGCTACACCTTC
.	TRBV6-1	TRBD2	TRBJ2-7	CASSTGTSGSYEQYF	TGTGCCAGCAGTACCGGGACTAGCGGGTCCTACGAGCAGTACTTC
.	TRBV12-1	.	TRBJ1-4	CASSFWGNEKLFF	TGTGCCAGCAGCTTTTGGGGGAATGAAAAACTGTTTTTT
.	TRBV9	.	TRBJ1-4	CASSPALGGEKLFF	TGTGCCAGCAGCCCAGCATTGGGTGGTGAAAAACTGTTTTTT
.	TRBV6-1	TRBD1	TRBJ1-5	CASRDRGDQPQHF	TGTGCCAGCCGGGACAGGGGTGATCAGCCCCAGCATTTT
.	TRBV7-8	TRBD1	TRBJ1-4	CASSFGQAKEKLFF	TGTGCCAGCAGCTTCGGACAGGCCAAAGAAAAACTGTTTTTT
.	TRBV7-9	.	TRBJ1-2	CASSRGQLNYGYTF	TGTGCCAGCAGCCGTGGACAGCTTAACTATGGCTACACCTTC
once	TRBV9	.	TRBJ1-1	CASSPDRVNTEAFF	TGTGCCAGCAGCCCGGACAGAGTGAACACTGAAGCTTTCTTT
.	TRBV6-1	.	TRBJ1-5	CASRPPGSDNQPQHF	TGTGCCAGCAGGCCCCCCGGGTCGGACAATCAGCCCCAGCATTTT
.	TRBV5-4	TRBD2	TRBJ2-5	CASSTLAGVGETQYF	TGTGCCAGCAGCACACTAGCGGGAGTTGGGGAGACCCAGTACTTC
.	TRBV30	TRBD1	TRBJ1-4	CAWSTGGVNEKLFF	TGTGCCTGGAGTACAGGGGGCGTTAATGAAAAACTGTTTTTT
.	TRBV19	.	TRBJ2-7	CASSIDRSSPYEQYF	TGTGCCAGTAGTATAGATCGGAGTAGCCCCTACGAGCAGTACTTC
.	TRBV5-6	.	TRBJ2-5	CASSLDLGVKQETQYF	TGTGCCAGCAGCTTGGACTTGGGGGTAAAGCAAGAGACCCAGTACTTC